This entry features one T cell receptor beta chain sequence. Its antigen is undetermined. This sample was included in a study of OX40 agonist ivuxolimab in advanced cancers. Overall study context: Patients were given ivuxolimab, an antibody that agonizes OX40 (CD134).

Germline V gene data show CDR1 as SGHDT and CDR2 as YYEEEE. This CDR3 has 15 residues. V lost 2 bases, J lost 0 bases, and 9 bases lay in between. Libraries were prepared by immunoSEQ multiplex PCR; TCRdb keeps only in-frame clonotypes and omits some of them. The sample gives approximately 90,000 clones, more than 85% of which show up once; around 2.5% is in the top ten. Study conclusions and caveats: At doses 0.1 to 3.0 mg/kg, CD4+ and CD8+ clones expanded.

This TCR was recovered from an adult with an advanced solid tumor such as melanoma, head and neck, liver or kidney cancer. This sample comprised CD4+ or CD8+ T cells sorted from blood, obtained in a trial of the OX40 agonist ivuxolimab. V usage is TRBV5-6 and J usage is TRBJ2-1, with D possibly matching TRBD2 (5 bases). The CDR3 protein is CASSFRRTSYNEQFF. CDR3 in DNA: TGTGCCAGCAGCTTCAGGAGGACCTCCTACAATGAGCAGTTCTTC.